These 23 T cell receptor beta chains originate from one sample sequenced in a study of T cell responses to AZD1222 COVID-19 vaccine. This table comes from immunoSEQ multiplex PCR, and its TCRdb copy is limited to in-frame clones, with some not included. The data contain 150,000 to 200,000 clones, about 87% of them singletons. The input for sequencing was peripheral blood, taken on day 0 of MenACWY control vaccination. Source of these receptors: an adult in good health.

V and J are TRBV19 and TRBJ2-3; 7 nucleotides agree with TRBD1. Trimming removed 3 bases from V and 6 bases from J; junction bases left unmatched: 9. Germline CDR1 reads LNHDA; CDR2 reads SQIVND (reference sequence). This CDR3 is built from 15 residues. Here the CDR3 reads CASSIGDSKWDTQYF. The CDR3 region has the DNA TGTGCCAGTAGTATTGGGGACAGCAAATGGGATACGCAGTATTTT. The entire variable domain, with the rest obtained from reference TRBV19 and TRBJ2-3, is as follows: DGGITQSPKYLFRKEGQNVTLSCEQNLNHDAMYWYRQDPGQGLRLIYYSQIVNDFQKGDIAEGYSVSREKKESFPLTVTSAQKNPTAFYLCASSIGDSKWDTQYFGPGTRLTVL.

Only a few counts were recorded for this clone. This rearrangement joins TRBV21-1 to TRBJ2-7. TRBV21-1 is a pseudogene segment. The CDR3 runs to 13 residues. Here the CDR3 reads CASVRLSSYEQYF. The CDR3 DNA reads TGTGCCAGCGTACGGCTGAGCTCCTACGAGCAGTACTTC.

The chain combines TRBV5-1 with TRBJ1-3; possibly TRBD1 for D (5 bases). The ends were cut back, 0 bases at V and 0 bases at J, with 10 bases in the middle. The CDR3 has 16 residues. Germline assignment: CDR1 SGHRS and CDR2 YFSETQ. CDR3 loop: CASSLAGQSSGNTIYF. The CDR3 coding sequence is TGCGCCAGCAGCTTGGCAGGGCAGTCCTCTGGAAACACCATATATTTT.

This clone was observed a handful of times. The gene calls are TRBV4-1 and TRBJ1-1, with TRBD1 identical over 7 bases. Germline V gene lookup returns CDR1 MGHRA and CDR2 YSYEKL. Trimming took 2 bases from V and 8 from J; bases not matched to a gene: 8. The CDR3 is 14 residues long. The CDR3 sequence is CASSQSLDREEAFF. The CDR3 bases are TGCGCCAGCAGCCAATCACTCGACAGGGAAGAAGCTTTCTTT.

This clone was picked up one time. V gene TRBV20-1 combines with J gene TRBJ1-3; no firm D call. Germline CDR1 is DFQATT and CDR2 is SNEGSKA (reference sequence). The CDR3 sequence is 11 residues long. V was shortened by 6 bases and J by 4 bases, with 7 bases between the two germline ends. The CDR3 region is CSAPLGNTIYF. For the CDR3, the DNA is TGCAGTGCCCCTTTGGGAAACACCATATATTTT.

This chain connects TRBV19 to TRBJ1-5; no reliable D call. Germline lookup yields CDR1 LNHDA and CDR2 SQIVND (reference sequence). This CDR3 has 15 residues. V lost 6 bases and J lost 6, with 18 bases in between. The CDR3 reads CASSSVARAGQPQHF. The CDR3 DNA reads TGTGCCAGTAGCTCGGTAGCGAGGGCGGGTCAGCCCCAGCATTTT.

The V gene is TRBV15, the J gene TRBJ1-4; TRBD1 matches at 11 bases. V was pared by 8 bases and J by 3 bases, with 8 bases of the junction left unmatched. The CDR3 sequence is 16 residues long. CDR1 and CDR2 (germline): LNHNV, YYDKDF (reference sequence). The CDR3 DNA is TGTGCCACCTCACCGGGACAGGGGGAACCTAATGAAAAACTGTTTTTT. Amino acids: CATSPGQGEPNEKLFF.

For the CDR3, the DNA is TGTGCCAGCAGCCCAAGGGGGGAGGGACTCCGAGCTAATGAGCAGTTCTTC. Encoded protein: CASSPRGEGLRANEQFF. The chain joins TRBV9 to TRBJ2-1; D perhaps matches TRBD2 (7 bases). The V gene's germline CDR1 is SGDLS and CDR2 YYNGEE. Deletions cut 4 bases from V and 7 bases from J, with 24 bases between. CDR3 length equals 17 residues.

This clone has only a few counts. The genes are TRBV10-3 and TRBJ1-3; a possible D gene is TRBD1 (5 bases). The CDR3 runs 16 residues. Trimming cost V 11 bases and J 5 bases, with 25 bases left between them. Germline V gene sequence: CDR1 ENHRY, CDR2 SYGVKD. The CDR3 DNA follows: TGTGCCGCCGAAGCGGGGCAGAGTCGAGGCCGAAACACCATATATTTT. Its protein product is CAAEAGQSRGRNTIYF.

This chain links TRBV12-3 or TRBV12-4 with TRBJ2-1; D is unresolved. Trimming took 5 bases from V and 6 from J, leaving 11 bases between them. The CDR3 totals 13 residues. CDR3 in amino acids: CASSPTGGNEQFF. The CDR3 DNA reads TGTGCCAGCAGTCCCACTGGCGGCAATGAGCAGTTCTTC.

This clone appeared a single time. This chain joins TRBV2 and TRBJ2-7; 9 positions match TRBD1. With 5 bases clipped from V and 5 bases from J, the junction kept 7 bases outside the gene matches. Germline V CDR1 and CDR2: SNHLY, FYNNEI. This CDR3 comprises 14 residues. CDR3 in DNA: TGTGCCAGCAGTCAGGGGACAGGGCGCCACGAGCAGTACTTC. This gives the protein CASSQGTGRHEQYF.

The CDR3: CASSFGQGDYEQYF. The CDR3, as DNA: TGTGCCAGCAGTTTTGGGCAGGGGGACTACGAGCAGTACTTC. The chain employs TRBV27 and TRBJ2-7; 7 bases are a match to TRBD1. Germline loops: CDR1 MNHEY, CDR2 SMNVEV (reference sequence). The CDR3 is 14 amino acids. Trimming at V came to 3 bases and at J to 3 bases, leaving 5 bases not matched to a gene.

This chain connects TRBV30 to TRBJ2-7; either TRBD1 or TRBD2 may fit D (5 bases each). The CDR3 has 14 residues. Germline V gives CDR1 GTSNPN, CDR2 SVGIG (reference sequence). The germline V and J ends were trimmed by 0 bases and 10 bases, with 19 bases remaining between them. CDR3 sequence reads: CAWSVLVGTTPQYF. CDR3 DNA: TGTGCCTGGAGTGTTCTCGTTGGGACGACCCCCCAGTACTTC. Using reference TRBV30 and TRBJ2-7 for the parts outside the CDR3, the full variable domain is SQTIHQWPATLVQPVGSPLSLECTVEGTSNPNLYWYRQAAGRGLQLLFYSVGIGQISSEVPQNLSASRPQDRQFILSSKKLLLSDSGFYLCAWSVLVGTTPQYFGPGTRLTVT.

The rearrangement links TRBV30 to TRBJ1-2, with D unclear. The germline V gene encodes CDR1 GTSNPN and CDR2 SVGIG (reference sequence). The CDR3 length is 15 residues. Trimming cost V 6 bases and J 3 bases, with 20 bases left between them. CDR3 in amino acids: CACMPQKFSHYGYTF. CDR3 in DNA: TGTGCCTGCATGCCCCAAAAGTTTAGCCACTATGGCTACACCTTC.

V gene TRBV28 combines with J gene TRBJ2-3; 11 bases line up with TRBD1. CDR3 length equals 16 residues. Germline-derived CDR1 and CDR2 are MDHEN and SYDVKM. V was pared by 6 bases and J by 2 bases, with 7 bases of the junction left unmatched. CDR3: CASRWLGQGDTDTQYF. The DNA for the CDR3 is TGTGCCAGCAGGTGGTTGGGACAGGGGGACACAGATACGCAGTATTTT.

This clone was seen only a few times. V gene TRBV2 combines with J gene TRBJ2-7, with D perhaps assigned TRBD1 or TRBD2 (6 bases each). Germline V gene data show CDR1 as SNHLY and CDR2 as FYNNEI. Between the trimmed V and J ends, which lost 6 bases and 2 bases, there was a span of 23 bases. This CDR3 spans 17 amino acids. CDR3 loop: CASRGFVGGAPAYEQYF. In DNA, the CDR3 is TGTGCCAGCAGAGGATTCGTCGGGGGCGCCCCAGCCTACGAGCAGTACTTC.

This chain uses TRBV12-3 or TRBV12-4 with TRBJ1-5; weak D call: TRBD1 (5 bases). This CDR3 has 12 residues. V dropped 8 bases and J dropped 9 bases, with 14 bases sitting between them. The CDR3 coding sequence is TGTGCCAGCGGAACAGGAGTTCTGCCCCAGCATTTT. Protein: CASGTGVLPQHF.

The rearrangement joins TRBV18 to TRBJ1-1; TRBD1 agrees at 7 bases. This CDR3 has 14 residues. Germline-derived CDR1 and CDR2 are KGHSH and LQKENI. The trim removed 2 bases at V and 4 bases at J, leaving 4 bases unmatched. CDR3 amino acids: CASSPSQGTTEAFF. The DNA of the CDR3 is TGTGCCAGCTCACCATCACAGGGGACCACTGAAGCTTTCTTT.

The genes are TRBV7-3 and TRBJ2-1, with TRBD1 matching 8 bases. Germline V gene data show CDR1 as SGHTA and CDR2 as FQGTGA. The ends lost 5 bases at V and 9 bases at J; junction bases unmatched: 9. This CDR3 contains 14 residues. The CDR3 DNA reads TGTGCCAGCAGCCCGGACAGGGCGTCCTTTGAGCAGTTCTTC. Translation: CASSPDRASFEQFF.

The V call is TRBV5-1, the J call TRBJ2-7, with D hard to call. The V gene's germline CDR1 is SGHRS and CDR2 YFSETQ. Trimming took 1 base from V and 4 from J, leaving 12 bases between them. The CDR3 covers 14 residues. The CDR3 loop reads CASSLWSAAYEQYF. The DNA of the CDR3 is TGCGCCAGCAGCTTGTGGAGCGCCGCTTACGAGCAGTACTTC.

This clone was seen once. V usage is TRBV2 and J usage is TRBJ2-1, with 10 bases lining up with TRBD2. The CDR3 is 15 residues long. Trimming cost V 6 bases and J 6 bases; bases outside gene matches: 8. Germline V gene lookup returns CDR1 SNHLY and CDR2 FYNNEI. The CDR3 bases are TGTGCCAGCAGGGGAGCGGGGGGGCCCGGCAATGAGCAGTTCTTC. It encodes CASRGAGGPGNEQFF.

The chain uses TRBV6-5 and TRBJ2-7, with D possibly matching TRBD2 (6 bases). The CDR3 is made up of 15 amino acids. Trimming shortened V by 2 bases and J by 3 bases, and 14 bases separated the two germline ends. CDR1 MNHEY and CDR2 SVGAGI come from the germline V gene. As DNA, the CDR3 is TGTGCCAGCAGTTACGGCCTTACGGGACTCTACGAGCAGTACTTC. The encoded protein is CASSYGLTGLYEQYF.

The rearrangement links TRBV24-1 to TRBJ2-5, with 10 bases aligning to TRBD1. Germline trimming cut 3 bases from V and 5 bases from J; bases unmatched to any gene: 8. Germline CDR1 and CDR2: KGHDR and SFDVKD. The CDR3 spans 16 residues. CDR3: CATSDPDRGMHETQYF. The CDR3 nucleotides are TGTGCCACCAGTGATCCGGACAGGGGGATGCATGAGACCCAGTACTTC.